Listed below are T cell receptor beta chains from one sample, sequenced in a study of blood T cell repertoires in COVID-19. The method was immunoSEQ multiplex PCR; TCRdb's version includes in-frame clones alone and lacks a portion of them. Of under 200,000 clones in the sample, around 90% are singletons; the top ten hold around 8.4%. The sequencing sample was made of PBMCs or T cells enriched from blood (not recorded which). The receptors were sampled from a young woman who had recovered from COVID-19. The CDR3 runs from the conserved cysteine through the conserved F or W. The D gene is left open where the match is weak. Clone size appears in some rows only: once, few, many, or a class for an expanded clone.

J | D | size | V | DNA | CDR3
TRBJ1-1 | TRBD1 | few | TRBV27 | TGTGCCAGCGGGACAGGGCACACTGAAGCTTTCTTT | CASGTGHTEAFF
TRBJ1-1 | NA | NA | TRBV5-1 | TGCGCCAGCAGCTTGGCTCGGCAGGGAGGCACTGAAGCTTTCTTT | CASSLARQGGTEAFF
TRBJ1-5 | NA | once | TRBV12-3/TRBV12-4 | TGTGCCAGCAGTGGAGCAGAAGTTCAGCCCCAGCATTTT | CASSGAEVQPQHF
TRBJ1-5 | NA | NA | TRBV4-1 | TGCGCCAGCAGCCCCACAAGATCTGGGCAGGGGCATCAGCCCCAGCATTTT | CASSPTRSGQGHQPQHF
TRBJ2-1 | TRBD2 | NA | TRBV7-8 | TGTGCCAGCAGCTTAGCGAGGACTAGCGGGGGGCAAAACAATGAGCAGTTCTTC | CASSLARTSGGQNNEQFF
TRBJ2-2 | NA | few | TRBV1 | TGCACCCTCCCTAGCGGGGTAAACACCGGGGAGCTGTTTTTT | CTLPSGVNTGELFF
TRBJ1-1 | TRBD1 | NA | TRBV3-1/TRBV3-2 | TGTGCCAGCAGCTTCACAGGGGGGTCTGAAGCTTTCTTT | CASSFTGGSEAFF
TRBJ2-1 | TRBD2 | NA | TRBV6-5 | TGTGCCAGCAGTCCGACTAGCGGGGGGGCCTATGAGCAGTTCTTC | CASSPTSGGAYEQFF
TRBJ1-5 | NA | NA | TRBV28 | TGTGCCAGCAGGATGCCCACAGGAACCTATCAGCCCCAGCATTTT | CASRMPTGTYQPQHF
TRBJ1-1 | NA | NA | TRBV4-2 | TGTGCCAGCAGCCCGACATCTAGCGGGAGGTACACTGAAGCTTTCTTT | CASSPTSSGRYTEAFF
TRBJ2-7 | TRBD1 | once | TRBV18 | TGTGCCAGCTCACCACCCTCAGACAGGGTGGGCGAGCAGTACTTC | CASSPPSDRVGEQYF